This T cell receptor (beta chain) derives from a study of blood T cell repertoires in COVID-19. Per germline, CDR1 SGHRS and CDR2 YFSETQ. V was clipped by 1 base and J by 4 bases, with 9 bases between them. The CDR3 has 15 residues. Sequencing was performed with immunoSEQ multiplex PCR; in TCRdb, only in-frame clones are kept and a portion is missing. The profile shows around 300,000 clones, 85% of them singletons. The sequence was obtained from a woman between 50 and 59 years old who had recovered from COVID-19. Source material: PBMCs or T cells enriched from blood (not recorded which). The chain joins TRBV5-1 to TRBJ2-6, with a tentative D call TRBD1 (5 bases). Here the CDR3 reads CASSLTGPGANVLTF. The CDR3 DNA is TGCGCCAGCAGCTTGACAGGCCCCGGGGCCAACGTCCTGACTTTC.